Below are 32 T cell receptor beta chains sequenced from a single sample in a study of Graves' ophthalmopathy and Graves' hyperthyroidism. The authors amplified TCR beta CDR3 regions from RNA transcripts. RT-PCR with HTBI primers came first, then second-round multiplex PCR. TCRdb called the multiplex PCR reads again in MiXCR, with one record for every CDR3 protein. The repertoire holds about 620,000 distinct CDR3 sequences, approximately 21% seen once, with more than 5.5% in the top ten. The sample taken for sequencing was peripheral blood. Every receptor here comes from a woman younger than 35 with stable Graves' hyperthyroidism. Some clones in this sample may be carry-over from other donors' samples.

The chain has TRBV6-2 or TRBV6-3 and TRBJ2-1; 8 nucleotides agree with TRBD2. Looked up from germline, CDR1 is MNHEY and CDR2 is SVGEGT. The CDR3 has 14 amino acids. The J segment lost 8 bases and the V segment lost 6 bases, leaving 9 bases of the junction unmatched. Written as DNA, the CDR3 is TGTGCCAGCAGCCGCAGCGGGAGTTTTGATGAGCAGTTCTTC. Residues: CASSRSGSFDEQFF.

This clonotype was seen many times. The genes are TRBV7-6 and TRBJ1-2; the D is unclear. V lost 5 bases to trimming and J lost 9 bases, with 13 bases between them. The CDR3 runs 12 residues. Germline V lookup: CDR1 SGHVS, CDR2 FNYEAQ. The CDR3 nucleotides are TGTGCCAGCAGCGGCCTAAGCGATAGCTACACCTTC. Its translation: CASSGLSDSYTF. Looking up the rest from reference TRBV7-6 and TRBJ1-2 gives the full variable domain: GAGVSQSPRYKVTKRGQDVALRCDPISGHVSLYWYRQALGQGPEFLTYFNYEAQQDKSGLPNDRFSAERPEGSISTLTIQRTEQRDSAMYRCASSGLSDSYTFGSGTRLTVV.

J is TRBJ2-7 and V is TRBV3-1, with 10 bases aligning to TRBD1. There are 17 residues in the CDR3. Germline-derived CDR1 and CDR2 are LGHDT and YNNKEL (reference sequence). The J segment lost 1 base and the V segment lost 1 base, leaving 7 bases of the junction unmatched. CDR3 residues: CASSQGFPGQGSYEQYF. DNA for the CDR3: TGTGCCAGCAGCCAAGGGTTTCCGGGACAGGGGTCCTACGAGCAGTACTTC.

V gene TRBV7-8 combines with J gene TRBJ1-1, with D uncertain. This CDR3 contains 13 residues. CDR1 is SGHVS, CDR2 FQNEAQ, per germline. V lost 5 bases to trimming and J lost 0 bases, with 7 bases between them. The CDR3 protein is CASSAFMNTEAFF. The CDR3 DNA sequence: TGTGCCAGCAGCGCCTTCATGAACACTGAAGCTTTCTTT.

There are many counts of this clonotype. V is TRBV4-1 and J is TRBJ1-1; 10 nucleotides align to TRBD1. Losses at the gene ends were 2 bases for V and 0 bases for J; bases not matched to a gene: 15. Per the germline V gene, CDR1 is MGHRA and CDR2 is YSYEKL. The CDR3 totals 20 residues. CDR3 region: CASSQKGLKGQGTLNTEAFF. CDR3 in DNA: TGCGCCAGCAGCCAAAAAGGACTCAAGGGACAGGGGACTTTGAACACTGAAGCTTTCTTT.

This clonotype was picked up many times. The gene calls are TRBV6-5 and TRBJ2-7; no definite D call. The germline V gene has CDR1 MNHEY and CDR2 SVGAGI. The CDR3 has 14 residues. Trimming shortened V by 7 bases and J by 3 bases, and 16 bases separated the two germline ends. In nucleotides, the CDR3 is TGTGCCAGCACCAGGTATTTCGGAGACTACGAGCAGTACTTC. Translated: CASTRYFGDYEQYF.

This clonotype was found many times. The DNA of the CDR3 is TGTGCCAGCACTAAGGCGGGGGCGGGGAACACTGAAGCTTTCTTT. Protein product: CASTKAGAGNTEAFF. The J gene is TRBJ1-1, the V gene TRBV6-5, with D possibly matching TRBD1 (6 bases). CDR1 and CDR2 (germline): MNHEY, SVGAGI. Trimming left V 7 bases short and J 1 base short, with 16 bases between. The CDR3 runs 15 residues.

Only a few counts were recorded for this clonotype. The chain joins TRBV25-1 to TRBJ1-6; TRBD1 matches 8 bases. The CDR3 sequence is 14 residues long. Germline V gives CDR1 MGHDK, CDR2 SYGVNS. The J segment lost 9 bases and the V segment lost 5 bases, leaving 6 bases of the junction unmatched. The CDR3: CASSFGTGGSPLHF. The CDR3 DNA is TGTGCCAGCAGTTTTGGGACAGGCGGTTCACCCCTCCACTTT.

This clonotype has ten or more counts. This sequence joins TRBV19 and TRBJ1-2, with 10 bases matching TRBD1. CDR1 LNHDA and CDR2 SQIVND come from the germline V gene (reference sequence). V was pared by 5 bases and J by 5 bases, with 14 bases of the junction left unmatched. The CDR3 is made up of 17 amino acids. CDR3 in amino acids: CASSAGTGTGEEYGYTF. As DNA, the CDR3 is TGTGCCAGTAGTGCTGGAACCGGGACAGGGGAAGAGTATGGCTACACCTTC.

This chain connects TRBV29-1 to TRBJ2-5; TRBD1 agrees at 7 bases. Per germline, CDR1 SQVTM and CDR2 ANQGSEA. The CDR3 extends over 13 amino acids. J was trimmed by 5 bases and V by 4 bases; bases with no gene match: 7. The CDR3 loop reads CSVVRGRRETQYF. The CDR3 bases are TGCAGCGTTGTGAGGGGGCGAAGGGAGACCCAGTACTTC.

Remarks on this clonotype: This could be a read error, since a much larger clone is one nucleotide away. The CDR3 spells CASRPRTSAEQYF. CDR3 nucleotides: TGTGCCAGCAGGCCCCGGACTAGCGCCGAGCAGTACTTC. This chain uses TRBV12-3 or TRBV12-4 with TRBJ2-7, with 9 bases fitting TRBD2. The CDR3 spans 13 residues. V lost 6 bases, J lost 6 bases, and 6 bases stayed unmatched.

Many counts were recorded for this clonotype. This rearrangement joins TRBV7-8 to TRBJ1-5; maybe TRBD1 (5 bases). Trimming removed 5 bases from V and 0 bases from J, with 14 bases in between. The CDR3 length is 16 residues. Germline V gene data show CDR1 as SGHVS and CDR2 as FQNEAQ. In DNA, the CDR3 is TGTGCCAGCAGCCGGGGACGGGAGACTAGCAATCAGCCCCAGCATTTT. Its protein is CASSRGRETSNQPQHF.

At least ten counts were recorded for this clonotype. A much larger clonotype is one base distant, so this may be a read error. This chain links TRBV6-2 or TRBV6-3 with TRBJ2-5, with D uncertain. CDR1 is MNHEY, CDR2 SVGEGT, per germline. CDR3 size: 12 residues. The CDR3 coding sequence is TGTGCCAGCAGTCACCGCCAAGAGGCCCAGTACTTC. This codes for CASSHRQEAQYF.

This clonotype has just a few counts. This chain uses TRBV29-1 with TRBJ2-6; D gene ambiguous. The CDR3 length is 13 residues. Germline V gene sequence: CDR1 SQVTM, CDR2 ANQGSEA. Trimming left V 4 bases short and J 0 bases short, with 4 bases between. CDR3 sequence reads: CSVVFSGANVLTF. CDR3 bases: TGCAGCGTTGTTTTCTCTGGGGCCAACGTCCTGACTTTC.

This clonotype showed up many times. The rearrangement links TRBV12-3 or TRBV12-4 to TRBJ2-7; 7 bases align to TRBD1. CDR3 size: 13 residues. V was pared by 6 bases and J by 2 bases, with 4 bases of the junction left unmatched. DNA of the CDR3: TGTGCCAGCAGGCTCGGACAGGCCTACGAGCAGTACTTC. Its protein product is CASRLGQAYEQYF.

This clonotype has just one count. This chain's CDR3 is CASRPASGRGVYNEQFF. DNA of the CDR3: TGTGCCAGCAGGCCAGCGAGCGGGAGGGGGGTCTACAATGAGCAGTTCTTC. V usage is TRBV7-2 and J usage is TRBJ2-1; TRBD2 matches 10 bases. The CDR3 totals 17 residues. The germline V gene has CDR1 SGHTA and CDR2 FQGNSA. Trimming at V came to 6 bases and at J to 3 bases, leaving 11 bases not matched to a gene.

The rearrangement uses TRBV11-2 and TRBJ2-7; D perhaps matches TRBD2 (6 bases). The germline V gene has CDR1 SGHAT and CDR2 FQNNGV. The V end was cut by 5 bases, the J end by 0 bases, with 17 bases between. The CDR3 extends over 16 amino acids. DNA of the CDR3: TGTGCCAGCAGCACTAACGCGGGGTCCAGCTCCTACGAGCAGTACTTC. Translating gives CASSTNAGSSSYEQYF. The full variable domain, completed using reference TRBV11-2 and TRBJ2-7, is EAGVAQSPRYKIIEKRQSVAFWCNPISGHATLYWYQQILGQGPKLLIQFQNNGVVDDSQLPKDRFSAERLKGVDSTLKIQPAKLEDSAVYLCASSTNAGSSSYEQYFGPGTRLTVT.

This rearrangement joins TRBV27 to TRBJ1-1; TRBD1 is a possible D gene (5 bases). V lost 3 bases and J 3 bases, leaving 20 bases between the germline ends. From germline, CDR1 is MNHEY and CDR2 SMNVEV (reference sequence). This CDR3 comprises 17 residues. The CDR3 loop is CASSFSPLFQTDTEAFF. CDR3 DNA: TGTGCCAGCAGTTTCTCCCCTTTATTCCAGACAGACACTGAAGCTTTCTTT.

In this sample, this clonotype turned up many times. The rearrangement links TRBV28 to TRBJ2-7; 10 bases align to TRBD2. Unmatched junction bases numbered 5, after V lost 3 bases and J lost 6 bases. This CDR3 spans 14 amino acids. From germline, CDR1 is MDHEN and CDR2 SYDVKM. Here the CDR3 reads CASSFSLAGVEQYF. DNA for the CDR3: TGTGCCAGCAGTTTCTCGCTAGCGGGAGTCGAGCAGTACTTC.

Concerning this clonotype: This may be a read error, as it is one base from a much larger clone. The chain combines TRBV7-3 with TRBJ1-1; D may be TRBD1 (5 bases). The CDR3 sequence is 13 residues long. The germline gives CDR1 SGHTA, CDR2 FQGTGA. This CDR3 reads CASSLTFRDQACF. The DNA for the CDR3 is TGTGCCAGCAGCTTAACATTCCGGGACCAAGCTTGCTTT.

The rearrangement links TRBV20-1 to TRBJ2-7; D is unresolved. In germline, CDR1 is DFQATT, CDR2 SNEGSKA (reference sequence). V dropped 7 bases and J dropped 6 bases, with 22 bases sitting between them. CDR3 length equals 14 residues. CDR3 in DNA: TGCAGTGGACAAAAGCCCGTCGGTATCCTCGAGCAGTACTTC. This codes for CSGQKPVGILEQYF.

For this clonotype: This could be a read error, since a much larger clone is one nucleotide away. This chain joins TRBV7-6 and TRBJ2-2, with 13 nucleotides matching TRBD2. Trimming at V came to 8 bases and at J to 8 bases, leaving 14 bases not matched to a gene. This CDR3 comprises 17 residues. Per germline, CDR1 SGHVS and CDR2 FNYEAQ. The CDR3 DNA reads TGTGCCAGCGGCTCCCGACTAGCGGGGGGATTCTGGGGGGAGCTGTTTTTT. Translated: CASGSRLAGGFWGELFF.

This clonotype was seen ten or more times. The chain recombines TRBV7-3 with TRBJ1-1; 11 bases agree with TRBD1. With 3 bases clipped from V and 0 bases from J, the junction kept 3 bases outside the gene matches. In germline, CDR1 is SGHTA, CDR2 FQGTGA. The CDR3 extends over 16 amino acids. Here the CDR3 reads CASSFGDRGMNTEAFF. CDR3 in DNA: TGTGCCAGCAGCTTTGGGGACAGGGGGATGAACACTGAAGCTTTCTTT.

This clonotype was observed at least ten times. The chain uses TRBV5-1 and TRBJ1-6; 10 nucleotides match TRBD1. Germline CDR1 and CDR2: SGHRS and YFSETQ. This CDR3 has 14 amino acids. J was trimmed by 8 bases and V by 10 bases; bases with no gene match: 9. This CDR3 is CASRDRGLYSPLHF. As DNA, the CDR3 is TGCGCCTCCCGGGACAGGGGACTATATTCACCCCTCCACTTT. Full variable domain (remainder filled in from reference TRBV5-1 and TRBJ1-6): KAGVTQTPRYLIKTRGQQVTLSCSPISGHRSVSWYQQTPGQGLQFLFEYFSETQRNKGNFPGRFSGRQFSNSRSEMNVSTLELGDSALYLCASRDRGLYSPLHFGNGTRLTVT.

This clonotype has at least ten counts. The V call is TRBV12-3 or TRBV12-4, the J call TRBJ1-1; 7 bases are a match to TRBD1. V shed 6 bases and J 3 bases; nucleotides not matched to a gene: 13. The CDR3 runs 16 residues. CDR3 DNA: TGTGCCAGCAGACAGAATAACAGGGGATTTTACACTGAAGCTTTCTTT. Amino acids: CASRQNNRGFYTEAFF.

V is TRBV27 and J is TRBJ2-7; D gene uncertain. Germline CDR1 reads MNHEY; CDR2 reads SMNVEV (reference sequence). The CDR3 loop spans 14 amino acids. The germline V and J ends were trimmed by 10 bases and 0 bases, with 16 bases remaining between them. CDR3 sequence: CATSESGSSYEQYF. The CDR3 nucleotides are TGTGCCACCTCAGAGTCCGGCAGCTCCTACGAGCAGTACTTC.

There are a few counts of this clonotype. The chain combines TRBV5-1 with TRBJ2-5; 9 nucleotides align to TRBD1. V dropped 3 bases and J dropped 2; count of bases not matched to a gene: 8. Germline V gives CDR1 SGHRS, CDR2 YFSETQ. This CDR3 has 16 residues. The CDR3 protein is CASSWNPGTGQETQYF. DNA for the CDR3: TGCGCCAGCAGCTGGAACCCCGGGACAGGGCAAGAGACCCAGTACTTC.

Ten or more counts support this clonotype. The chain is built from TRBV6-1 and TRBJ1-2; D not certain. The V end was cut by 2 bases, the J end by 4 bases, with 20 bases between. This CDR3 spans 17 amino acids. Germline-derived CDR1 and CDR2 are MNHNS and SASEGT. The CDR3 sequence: CASSEFWVGPGGYGYTF. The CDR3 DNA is TGTGCCAGCAGTGAATTTTGGGTCGGGCCAGGCGGCTATGGCTACACCTTC.

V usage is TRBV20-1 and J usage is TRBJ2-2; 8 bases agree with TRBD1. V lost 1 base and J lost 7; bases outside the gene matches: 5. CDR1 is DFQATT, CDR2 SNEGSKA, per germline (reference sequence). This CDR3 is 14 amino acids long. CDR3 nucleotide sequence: TGCAGTGCTAGAGCCCAGGGGGCAATCGGGGAGCTGTTTTTT. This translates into CSARAQGAIGELFF.

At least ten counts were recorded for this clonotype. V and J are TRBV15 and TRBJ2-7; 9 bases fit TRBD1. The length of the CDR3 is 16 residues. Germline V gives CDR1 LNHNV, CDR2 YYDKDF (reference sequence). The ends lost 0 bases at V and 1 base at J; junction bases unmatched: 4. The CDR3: CATSRDLGQGSYEQYF. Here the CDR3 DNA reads TGTGCCACCAGCAGAGATCTTGGACAGGGGTCCTACGAGCAGTACTTC.

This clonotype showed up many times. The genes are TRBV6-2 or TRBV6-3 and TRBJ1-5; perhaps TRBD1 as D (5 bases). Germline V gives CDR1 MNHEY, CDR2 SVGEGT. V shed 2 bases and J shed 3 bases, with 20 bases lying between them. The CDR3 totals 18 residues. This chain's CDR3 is CASSYGWAGPRVNQPQHF. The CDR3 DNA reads TGTGCCAGCAGTTACGGTTGGGCAGGGCCTCGAGTCAATCAGCCCCAGCATTTT.

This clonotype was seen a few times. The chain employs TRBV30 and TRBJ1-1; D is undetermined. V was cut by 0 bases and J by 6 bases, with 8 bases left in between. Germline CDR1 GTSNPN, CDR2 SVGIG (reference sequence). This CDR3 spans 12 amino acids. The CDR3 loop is CAWSVVSAEAFF. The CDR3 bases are TGTGCCTGGAGTGTCGTATCCGCTGAAGCTTTCTTT. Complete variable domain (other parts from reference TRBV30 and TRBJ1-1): SQTIHQWPATLVQPVGSPLSLECTVEGTSNPNLYWYRQAAGRGLQLLFYSVGIGQISSEVPQNLSASRPQDRQFILSSKKLLLSDSGFYLCAWSVVSAEAFFGQGTRLTVV.